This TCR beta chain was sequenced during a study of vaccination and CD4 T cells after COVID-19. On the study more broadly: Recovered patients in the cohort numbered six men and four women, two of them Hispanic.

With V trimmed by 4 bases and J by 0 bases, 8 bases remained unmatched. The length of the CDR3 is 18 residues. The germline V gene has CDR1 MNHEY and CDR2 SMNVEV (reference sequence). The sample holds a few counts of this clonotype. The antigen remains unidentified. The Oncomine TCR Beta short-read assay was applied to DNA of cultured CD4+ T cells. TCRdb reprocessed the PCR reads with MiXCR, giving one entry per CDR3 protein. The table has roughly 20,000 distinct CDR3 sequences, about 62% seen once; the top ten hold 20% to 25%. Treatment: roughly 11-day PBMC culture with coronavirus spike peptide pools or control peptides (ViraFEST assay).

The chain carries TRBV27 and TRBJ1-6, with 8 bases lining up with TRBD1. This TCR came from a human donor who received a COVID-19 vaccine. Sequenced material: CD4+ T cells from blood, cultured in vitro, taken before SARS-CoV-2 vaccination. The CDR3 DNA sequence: TGTGCCAGCAGTTCAAGGACAGGGCCGAGCTCCTATAATTCACCCCTCCACTTT. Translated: CASSSRTGPSSYNSPLHF.